This record concerns one T cell receptor beta chain sequence. The data were obtained in a study of control samples from healthy donors and cancer patients. The method was immunoSEQ multiplex PCR; TCRdb's version includes in-frame clones alone and lacks a portion of them. Of some 95,000 clones listed, roughly 88% were seen once; the top ten hold roughly 13%. The trim removed 5 bases at V and 0 bases at J, leaving 7 bases unmatched. This CDR3 has 14 amino acids. Germline V gives CDR1 SQVTM, CDR2 ANQGSEA. The sequenced sample consisted of blood. This sequence was found in a man aged 30 to 39 in good health. The chain is built from TRBV29-1 and TRBJ2-7, with 7 bases that match TRBD1. The CDR3 loop reads CSVIMTGLSYEQYF. The DNA of the CDR3 is TGCAGCGTTATAATGACAGGGCTCTCCTACGAGCAGTACTTC.